A selection of T cell receptor beta chains follows, all from one sample in a study of blood T cell repertoires in COVID-19. TCRdb's table, derived via immunoSEQ multiplex PCR, lists solely in-frame clones and lacks some. The sample has roughly 220,000 clones, around 85% seen once; the top ten hold less than 5%. Material for sequencing was PBMCs or T cells enriched from blood (not recorded which). The receptors here all came from a woman in her 40s with acute COVID-19. CDR3s include the opening cysteine and the closing phenylalanine or tryptophan. The D gene is left open where the match is weak. A row's size may be missing; if present it is once, few, many or a size class.

clone size: .
J gene: TRBJ1-3
D gene: TRBD1
V gene: TRBV5-1
CDR3 DNA: TGCGCCAGCAGCGAAGGCCTGACAGGGATCTCTGGAAACACCATATATTTT
CDR3 protein: CASSEGLTGISGNTIYF

clone size: .
J gene: TRBJ1-5
D gene: .
V gene: TRBV7-3
CDR3 DNA: TGTGCCAGCAGCTTAACCTCGTCGTTGGGGGGGTACAATCAGCCCCAGCATTTT
CDR3 protein: CASSLTSSLGGYNQPQHF

clone size: .
J gene: TRBJ1-3
D gene: TRBD1
V gene: TRBV5-4
CDR3 DNA: TGTGCCAGCAGCTTTAGGACAGGGCCTTATTCTGGAAACACCATATATTTT
CDR3 protein: CASSFRTGPYSGNTIYF

clone size: .
J gene: TRBJ1-1
D gene: .
V gene: TRBV19
CDR3 DNA: TGTGCCACTCAAACCCCACAGCTGAACACTGAAGCTTTCTTT
CDR3 protein: CATQTPQLNTEAFF

clone size: .
J gene: TRBJ2-2
D gene: .
V gene: TRBV12-5
CDR3 DNA: TGTGCTAGTGGCCCCATTTGGCGGATTGGCACCGGGGAGCTGTTTTTT
CDR3 protein: CASGPIWRIGTGELFF

clone size: .
J gene: TRBJ2-3
D gene: .
V gene: TRBV29-1
CDR3 DNA: TGCAGCGTGAAGGCAGGGAACACAGATACGCAGTATTTT
CDR3 protein: CSVKAGNTDTQYF

clone size: .
J gene: TRBJ1-1
D gene: .
V gene: TRBV28
CDR3 DNA: TGTGCCAGCAGTCTGGGTCGGGCTGAAGCTTTCTTT
CDR3 protein: CASSLGRAEAFF

clone size: .
J gene: TRBJ1-2
D gene: TRBD1
V gene: TRBV24-1
CDR3 DNA: TGTGCCACCAGTGATCCGGGACAGGGTAACGGCTACACCTTC
CDR3 protein: CATSDPGQGNGYTF

clone size: .
J gene: TRBJ1-5
D gene: TRBD1
V gene: TRBV2
CDR3 DNA: TGTGCCAGCGGGCGGGACAGGGGGCAGTATCAGCCCCAGCATTTT
CDR3 protein: CASGRDRGQYQPQHF

clone size: .
J gene: TRBJ1-5
D gene: .
V gene: TRBV6-4
CDR3 DNA: TGTGCCAGCAGTAGGGGCAGCGGGCAGCCCCAGCATTTT
CDR3 protein: CASSRGSGQPQHF

clone size: .
J gene: TRBJ1-2
D gene: TRBD1
V gene: TRBV6-2/TRBV6-3
CDR3 DNA: TGTGCCAGCAGTTCAGCTCTACAGGGGGACTATGGCTACACCTTC
CDR3 protein: CASSSALQGDYGYTF

clone size: .
J gene: TRBJ2-7
D gene: TRBD2
V gene: TRBV19
CDR3 DNA: TGTGCCAGTAGCGCCCCGGGCCTAGCGGCCTACGAGCAGTACTTC
CDR3 protein: CASSAPGLAAYEQYF

clone size: once
J gene: TRBJ2-7
D gene: TRBD2
V gene: TRBV4-3
CDR3 DNA: TGCGCCAGCAGCCAAGAAGGATTGACTAGCCCTCCTTACGAGCAGTACTTC
CDR3 protein: CASSQEGLTSPPYEQYF

clone size: .
J gene: TRBJ1-5
D gene: .
V gene: TRBV19
CDR3 DNA: TGTGCCAGTAGTCCTACAGGGTGGAGCAATCAGCCCCAGCATTTT
CDR3 protein: CASSPTGWSNQPQHF